This T cell receptor (beta chain) was sequenced for a study of blood T cells in healthy people across ages. Primed by a sample-barcoded 5' primer and a J-beta primer mix, a second PCR proceeded for roughly 7 to 12 cycles. Tags on each cDNA molecule came from a template-switch adaptor with 12 random nucleotides. TCRdb used MiXCR to reprocess the 5' RACE reads, holding one entry per CDR3 protein. The data contain 600,000 to 1,000,000 distinct CDR3 sequences, about 62% of them singletons. V was cut by 3 bases and J by 8 bases, with 20 bases left in between. The CDR3 runs 16 residues. Per germline, CDR1 SGHTA and CDR2 FQGNSA. Every sample yielded at least 6.5 million isolated PBMCs.

V and J are TRBV7-2 and TRBJ2-1; D is unclear. Sequenced material: blood. This TCR was recovered from a man aged 30-40 years in good health. For the CDR3, the DNA is TGTGCCAGCAGCTTCCTTATTCGTTCCACCCACGATGAGCAGTTCTTC. It translates to CASSFLIRSTHDEQFF.